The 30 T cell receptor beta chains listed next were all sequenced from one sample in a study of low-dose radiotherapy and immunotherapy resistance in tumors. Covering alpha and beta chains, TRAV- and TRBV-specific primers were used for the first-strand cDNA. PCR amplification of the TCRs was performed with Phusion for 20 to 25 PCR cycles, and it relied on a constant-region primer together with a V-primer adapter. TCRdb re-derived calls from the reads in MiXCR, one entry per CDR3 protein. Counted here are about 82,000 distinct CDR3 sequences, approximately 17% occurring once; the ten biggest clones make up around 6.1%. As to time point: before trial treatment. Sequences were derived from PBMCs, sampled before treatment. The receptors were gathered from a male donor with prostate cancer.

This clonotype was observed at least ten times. The CDR3 DNA sequence: TGTGCCAGCTCACCACCGCGCAGGGGGCAAGACACCATATATTTT. It yields the protein CASSPPRRGQDTIYF. V and J are TRBV18 and TRBJ1-3; 8 nucleotides match TRBD1. The V and J ends lost 0 bases and 8 bases, in that order; junction bases with no gene match: 6. Germline-derived CDR1 and CDR2 are KGHSH and LQKENI. The CDR3 length is 15 residues.

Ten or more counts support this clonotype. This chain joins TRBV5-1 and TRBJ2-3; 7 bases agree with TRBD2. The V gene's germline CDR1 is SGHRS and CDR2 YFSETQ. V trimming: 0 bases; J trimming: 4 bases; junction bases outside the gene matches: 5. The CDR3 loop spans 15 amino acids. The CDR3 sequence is CASSLEAGVADTQYF. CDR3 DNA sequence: TGCGCCAGCAGCTTGGAGGCGGGAGTGGCAGATACGCAGTATTTT.

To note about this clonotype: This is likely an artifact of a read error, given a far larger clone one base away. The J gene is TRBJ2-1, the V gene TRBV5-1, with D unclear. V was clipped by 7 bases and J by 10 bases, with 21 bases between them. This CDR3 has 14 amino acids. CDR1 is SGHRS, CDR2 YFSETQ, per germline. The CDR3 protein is CASRPLGPGYEQFF. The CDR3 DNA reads TGCGCCAGCCGTCCACTGGGCCCGGGCTACGAGCAGTTCTTC.

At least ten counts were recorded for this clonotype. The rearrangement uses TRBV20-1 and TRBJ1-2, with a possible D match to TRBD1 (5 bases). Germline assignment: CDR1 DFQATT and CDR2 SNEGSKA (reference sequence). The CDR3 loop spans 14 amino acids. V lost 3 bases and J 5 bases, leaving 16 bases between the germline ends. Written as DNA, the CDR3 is TGCAGTGCTAGGATCCAGGGCCTCGGTTATGGCTACACCTTC. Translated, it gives CSARIQGLGYGYTF.

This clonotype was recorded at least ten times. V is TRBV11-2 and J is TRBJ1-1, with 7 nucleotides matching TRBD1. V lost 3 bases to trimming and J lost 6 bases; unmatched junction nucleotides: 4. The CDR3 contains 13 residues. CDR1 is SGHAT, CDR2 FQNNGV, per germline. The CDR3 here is CASSLAGTAEAFF. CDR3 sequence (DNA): TGTGCCAGCAGCTTGGCGGGGACAGCTGAAGCTTTCTTT. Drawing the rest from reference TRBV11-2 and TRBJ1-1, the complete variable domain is EAGVAQSPRYKIIEKRQSVAFWCNPISGHATLYWYQQILGQGPKLLIQFQNNGVVDDSQLPKDRFSAERLKGVDSTLKIQPAKLEDSAVYLCASSLAGTAEAFFGQGTRLTVV.

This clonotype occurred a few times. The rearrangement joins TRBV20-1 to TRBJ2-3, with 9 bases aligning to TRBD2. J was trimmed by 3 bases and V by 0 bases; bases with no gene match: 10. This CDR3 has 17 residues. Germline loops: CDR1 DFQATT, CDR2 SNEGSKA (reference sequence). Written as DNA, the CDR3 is TGCAGTGCTAGAGATGGTAGCGGGGGTTCCGGAACAGATACGCAGTATTTT. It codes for CSARDGSGGSGTDTQYF.

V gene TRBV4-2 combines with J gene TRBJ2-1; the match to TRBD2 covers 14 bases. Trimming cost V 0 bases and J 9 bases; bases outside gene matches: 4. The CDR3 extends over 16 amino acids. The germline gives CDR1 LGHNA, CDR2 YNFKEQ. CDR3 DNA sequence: TGTGCCAGCAGCCAAGAGACTAGCGGGGGGGCCGGTGAGCAGTTCTTC. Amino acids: CASSQETSGGAGEQFF.

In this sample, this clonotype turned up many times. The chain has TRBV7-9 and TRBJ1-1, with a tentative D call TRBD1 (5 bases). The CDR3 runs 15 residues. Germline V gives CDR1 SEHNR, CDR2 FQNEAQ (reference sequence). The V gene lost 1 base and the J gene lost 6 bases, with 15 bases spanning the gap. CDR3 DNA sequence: TGTGCCAGCAGCTTAGGTGGGGGGGGACGGGCTGAAGCTTTCTTT. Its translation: CASSLGGGGRAEAFF.

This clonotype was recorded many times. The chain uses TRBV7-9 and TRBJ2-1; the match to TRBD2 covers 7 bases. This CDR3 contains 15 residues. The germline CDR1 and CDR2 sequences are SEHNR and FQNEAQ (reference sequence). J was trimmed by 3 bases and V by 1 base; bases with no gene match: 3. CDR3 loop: CASSLVRGNYNEQFF. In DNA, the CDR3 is TGTGCCAGCAGCTTAGTGCGGGGGAACTACAATGAGCAGTTCTTC.

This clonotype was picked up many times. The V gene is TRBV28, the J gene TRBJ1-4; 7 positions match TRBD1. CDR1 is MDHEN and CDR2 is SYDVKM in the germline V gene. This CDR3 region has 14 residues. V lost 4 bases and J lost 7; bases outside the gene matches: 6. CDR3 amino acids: CASSSGQGGEKLFF. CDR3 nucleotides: TGTGCCAGCAGTTCCGGTCAGGGGGGTGAAAAACTGTTTTTT.

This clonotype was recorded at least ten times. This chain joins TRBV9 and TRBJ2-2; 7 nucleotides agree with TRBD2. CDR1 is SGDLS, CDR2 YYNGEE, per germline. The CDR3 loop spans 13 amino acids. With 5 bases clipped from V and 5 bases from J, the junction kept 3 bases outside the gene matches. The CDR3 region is CASRPGGTGELFF. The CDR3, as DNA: TGTGCCAGCAGGCCGGGGGGAACCGGGGAGCTGTTTTTT.

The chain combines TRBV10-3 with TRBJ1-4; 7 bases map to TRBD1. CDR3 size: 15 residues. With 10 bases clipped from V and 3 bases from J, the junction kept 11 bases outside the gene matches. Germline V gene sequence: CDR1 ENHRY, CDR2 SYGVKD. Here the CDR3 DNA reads TGTGCCACCAGGACGACAGGGCGGGCTAATGAAAAACTGTTTTTT. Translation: CATRTTGRANEKLFF.

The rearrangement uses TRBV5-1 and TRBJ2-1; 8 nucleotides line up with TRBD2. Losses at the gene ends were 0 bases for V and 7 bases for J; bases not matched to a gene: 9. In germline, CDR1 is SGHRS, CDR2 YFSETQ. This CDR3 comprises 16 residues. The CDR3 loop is CASSLGRAGGGNEQFF. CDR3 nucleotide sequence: TGCGCCAGCAGCTTGGGACGCGCGGGAGGCGGGAATGAGCAGTTCTTC.

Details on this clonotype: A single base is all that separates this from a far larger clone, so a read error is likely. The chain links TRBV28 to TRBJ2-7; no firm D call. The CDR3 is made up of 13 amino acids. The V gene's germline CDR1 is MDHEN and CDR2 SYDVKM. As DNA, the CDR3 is TGTGCCAGCTGTTTCCGGCCCGGGTACGAGCAGTACTTC. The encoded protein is CASCFRPGYEQYF.

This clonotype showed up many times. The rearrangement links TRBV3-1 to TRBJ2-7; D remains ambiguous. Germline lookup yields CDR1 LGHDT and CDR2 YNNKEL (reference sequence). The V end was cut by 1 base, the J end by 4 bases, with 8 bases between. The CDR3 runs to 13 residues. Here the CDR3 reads CASSQVSGYEQYF. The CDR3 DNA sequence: TGTGCCAGCAGCCAAGTTAGTGGATACGAGCAGTACTTC.

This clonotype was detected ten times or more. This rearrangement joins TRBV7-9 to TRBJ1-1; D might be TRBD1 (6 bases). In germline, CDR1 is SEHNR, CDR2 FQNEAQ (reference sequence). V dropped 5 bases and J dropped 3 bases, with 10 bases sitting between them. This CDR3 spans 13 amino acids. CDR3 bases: TGTGCCAGCAGCAAGGACAGTTACACTGAAGCTTTCTTT. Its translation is CASSKDSYTEAFF.

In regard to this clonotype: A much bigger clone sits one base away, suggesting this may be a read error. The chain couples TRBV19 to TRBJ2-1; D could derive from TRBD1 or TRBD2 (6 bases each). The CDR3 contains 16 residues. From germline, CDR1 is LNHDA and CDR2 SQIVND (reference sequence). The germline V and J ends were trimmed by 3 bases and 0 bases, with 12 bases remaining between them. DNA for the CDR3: TGTGCCAGTAGTATCGGGGGACAAGTCTCCTACAATGAGCAGTTCTTC. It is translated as CASSIGGQVSYNEQFF.

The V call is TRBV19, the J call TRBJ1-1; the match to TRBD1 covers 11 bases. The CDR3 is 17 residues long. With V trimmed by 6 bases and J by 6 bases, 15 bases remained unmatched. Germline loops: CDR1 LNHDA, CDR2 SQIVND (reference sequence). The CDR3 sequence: CASRPGTGGARQPEAFF. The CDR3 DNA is TGTGCCAGTAGACCGGGGACAGGGGGTGCCCGACAACCTGAAGCTTTCTTT.

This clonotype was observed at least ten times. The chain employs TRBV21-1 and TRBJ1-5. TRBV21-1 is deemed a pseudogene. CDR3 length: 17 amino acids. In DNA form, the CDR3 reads TGTGCCAGCAGCAAAGCTAGGACGGTGTATAGCAATCAGCCCCAGCATTTT. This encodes CASSKARTVYSNQPQHF.

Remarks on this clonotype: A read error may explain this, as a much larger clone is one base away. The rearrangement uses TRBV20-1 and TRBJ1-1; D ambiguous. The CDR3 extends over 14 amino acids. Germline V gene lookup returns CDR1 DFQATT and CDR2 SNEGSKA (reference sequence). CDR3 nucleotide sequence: TGCAGTGCTAGCGAGGGTCACGCGAACACTGAAACTTTCTTT. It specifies CSASEGHANTETFF.

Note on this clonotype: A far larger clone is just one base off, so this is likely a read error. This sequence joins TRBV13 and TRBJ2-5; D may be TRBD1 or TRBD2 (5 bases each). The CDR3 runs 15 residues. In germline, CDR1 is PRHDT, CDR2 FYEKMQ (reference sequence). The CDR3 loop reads CDSSTPGRTQETQYF. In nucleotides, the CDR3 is TGTGACAGCAGCACCCCGGGACGGACGCAAGAGACCCAGTACTTC.

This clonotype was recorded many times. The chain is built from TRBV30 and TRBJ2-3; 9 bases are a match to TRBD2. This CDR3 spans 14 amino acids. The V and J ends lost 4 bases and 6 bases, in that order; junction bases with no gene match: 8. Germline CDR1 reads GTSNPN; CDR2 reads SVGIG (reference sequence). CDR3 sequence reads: CAWNLAGSRDTQYF. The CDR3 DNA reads TGTGCCTGGAACCTAGCGGGAAGTCGGGATACGCAGTATTTT.

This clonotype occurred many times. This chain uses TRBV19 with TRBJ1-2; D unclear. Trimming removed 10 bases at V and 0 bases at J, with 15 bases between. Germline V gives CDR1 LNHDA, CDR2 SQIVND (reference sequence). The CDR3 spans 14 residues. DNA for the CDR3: TGTGCCACCTACCAGAGGCTGGCTAACTATGGCTACACCTTC. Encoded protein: CATYQRLANYGYTF. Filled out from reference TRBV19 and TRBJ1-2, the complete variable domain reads DGGITQSPKYLFRKEGQNVTLSCEQNLNHDAMYWYRQDPGQGLRLIYYSQIVNDFQKGDIAEGYSVSREKKESFPLTVTSAQKNPTAFYLCATYQRLANYGYTFGSGTRLTVV.

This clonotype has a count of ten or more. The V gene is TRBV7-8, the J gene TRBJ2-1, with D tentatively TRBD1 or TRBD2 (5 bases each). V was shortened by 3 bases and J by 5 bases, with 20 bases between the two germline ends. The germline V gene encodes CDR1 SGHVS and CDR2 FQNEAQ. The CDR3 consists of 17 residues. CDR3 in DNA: TGTGCCAGCAGCTTCCAGACTCGGGACCGCCCTAACAATGAGCAGTTCTTC. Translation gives CASSFQTRDRPNNEQFF.

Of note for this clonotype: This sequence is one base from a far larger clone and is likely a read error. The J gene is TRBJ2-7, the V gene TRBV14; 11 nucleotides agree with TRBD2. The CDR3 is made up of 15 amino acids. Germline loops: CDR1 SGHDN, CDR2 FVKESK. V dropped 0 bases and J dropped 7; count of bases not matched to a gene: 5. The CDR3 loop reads CASSQEGTSGNEQYF. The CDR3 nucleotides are TGTGCCAGCAGCCAAGAGGGGACTAGCGGTAATGAGCAGTACTTC.

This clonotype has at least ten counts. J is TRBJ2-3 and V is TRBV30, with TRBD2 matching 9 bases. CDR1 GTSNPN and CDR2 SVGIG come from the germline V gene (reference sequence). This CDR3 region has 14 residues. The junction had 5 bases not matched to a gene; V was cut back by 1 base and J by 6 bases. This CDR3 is CAWSGGRVSDTQYF. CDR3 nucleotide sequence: TGTGCCTGGAGTGGCGGGAGGGTTTCTGATACGCAGTATTTT. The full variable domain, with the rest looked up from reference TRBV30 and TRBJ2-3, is SQTIHQWPATLVQPVGSPLSLECTVEGTSNPNLYWYRQAAGRGLQLLFYSVGIGQISSEVPQNLSASRPQDRQFILSSKKLLLSDSGFYLCAWSGGRVSDTQYFGPGTRLTVL.

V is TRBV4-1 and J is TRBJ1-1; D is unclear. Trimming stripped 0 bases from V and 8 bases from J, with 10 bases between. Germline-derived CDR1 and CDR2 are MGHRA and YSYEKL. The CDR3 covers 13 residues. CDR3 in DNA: TGCGCCAGCAGCCAAGAGGATTGGTACGAAGCTTTCTTT. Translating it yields CASSQEDWYEAFF.

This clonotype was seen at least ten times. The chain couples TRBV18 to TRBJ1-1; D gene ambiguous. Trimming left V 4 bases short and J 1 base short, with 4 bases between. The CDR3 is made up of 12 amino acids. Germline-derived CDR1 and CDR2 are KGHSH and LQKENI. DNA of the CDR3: TGTGCCAGCTCACACAGGAACACTGAAGCTTTCTTT. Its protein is CASSHRNTEAFF.

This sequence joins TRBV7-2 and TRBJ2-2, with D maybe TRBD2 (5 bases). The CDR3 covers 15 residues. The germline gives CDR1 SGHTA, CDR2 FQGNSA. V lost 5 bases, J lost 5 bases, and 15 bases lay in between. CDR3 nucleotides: TGTGCCAGCAGCCTTCGACAAGGAGGAACCGGGGAGCTGTTTTTT. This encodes CASSLRQGGTGELFF.

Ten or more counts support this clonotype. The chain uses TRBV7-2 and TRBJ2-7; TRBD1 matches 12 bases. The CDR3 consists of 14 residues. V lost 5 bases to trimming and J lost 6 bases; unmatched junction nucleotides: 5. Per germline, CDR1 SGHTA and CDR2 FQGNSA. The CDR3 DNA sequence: TGTGCCAGCAGCCCCGGGACAGGGGGCGGCGAGCAGTACTTC. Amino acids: CASSPGTGGGEQYF.